Listed below are T cell receptor beta chains from one sample, sequenced in a study of T-cell reconstitution after alpha-beta-depleted transplantation in children. TCRdb independently ran MiXCR on the PCR reads; one entry per CDR3 protein. The table has 90,000 to 120,000 distinct CDR3 sequences, about 6% seen once. Sequenced here: PBMCs, mostly from graft donor cells, sampled 360 days after TCRalphabeta/CD19-depleted stem cell transplant. These receptors all stem from a male patient between 2 and 10 years old who had a stem cell transplant for acute lymphoblastic leukemia, so the T cells may come from the graft donor. Both conserved end residues are part of each CDR3. The D gene is left open where the match is weak. Clone size is given for some rows only: seen once, a few or many times, or a class if the clone is expanded.

D	V	J	size	CDR3	DNA
TRBD2	TRBV11-2	TRBJ2-7	few	CASSLQPSGGGYEQYF	TGTGCCAGCAGCTTACAGCCTAGCGGGGGGGGCTACGAGCAGTACTTC
-	TRBV12-3/TRBV12-4	TRBJ1-1	-	CASSQGIGTEAFF	TGTGCCAGCAGTCAGGGGATCGGGACTGAAGCTTTCTTT
TRBD1	TRBV4-2	TRBJ1-5	-	CASSQEWSGGNQPQHF	TGTGCCAGCAGCCAAGAATGGTCAGGGGGGAATCAGCCCCAGCATTTT
TRBD1	TRBV12-3/TRBV12-4	TRBJ1-1	many	CASSPRDSTEAFF	TGTGCCAGCAGTCCCCGGGACAGCACTGAAGCTTTCTTT
-	TRBV7-9	TRBJ2-1	many	CASAANEQFF	TGTGCCAGCGCGGCCAATGAGCAGTTCTTC
-	TRBV18	TRBJ2-4	-	CASSPWARAFGLAKNIQYF	TGTGCCAGCTCACCATGGGCCAGGGCTTTCGGTCTAGCCAAAAACATTCAGTACTTC
-	TRBV9	TRBJ2-5	many	CASSVVTGPKETQYF	TGTGCCAGCAGCGTAGTCACAGGCCCTAAAGAGACCCAGTACTTC
-	TRBV11-2	TRBJ2-7	many	CASAVVGVYEQYF	TGTGCCAGCGCCGTAGTTGGGGTCTACGAGCAGTACTTC
TRBD1	TRBV12-3/TRBV12-4	TRBJ2-4	few	CASNDVTGVRRHIQYF	TGTGCCAGCAATGACGTGACAGGGGTCAGAAGGCACATTCAGTACTTC
-	TRBV2	TRBJ2-6	few	CASSEPTTNGANVLTF	TGTGCCAGCAGTGAACCCACTACAAATGGGGCCAACGTCCTGACTTTC
-	TRBV7-9	TRBJ2-5	many	CASRGGGEETQYF	TGTGCCAGCAGGGGAGGGGGCGAAGAGACCCAGTACTTC
-	TRBV2	TRBJ1-2	few	CASNDYTADYGYTF	TGTGCCAGCAACGATTATACGGCGGACTATGGCTACACCTTC
-	TRBV25-1	TRBJ1-4	few	CASTETGRFNEKLFF	TGTGCCAGCACCGAAACGGGACGGTTTAATGAAAAACTGTTTTTT
-	TRBV12-5	TRBJ2-6	few	CASNASVLTF	TGTGCTAGTAACGCGAGCGTCCTGACTTTC
-	TRBV12-3/TRBV12-4	TRBJ1-2	few	CASRDGGTEGF	TGTGCCAGCAGGGACGGGGGGACGGAGGGGTTC
-	TRBV7-9	TRBJ1-1	many	CASTRSGPTEAFF	TGTGCCAGCACCAGGAGTGGTCCCACTGAAGCTTTCTTT